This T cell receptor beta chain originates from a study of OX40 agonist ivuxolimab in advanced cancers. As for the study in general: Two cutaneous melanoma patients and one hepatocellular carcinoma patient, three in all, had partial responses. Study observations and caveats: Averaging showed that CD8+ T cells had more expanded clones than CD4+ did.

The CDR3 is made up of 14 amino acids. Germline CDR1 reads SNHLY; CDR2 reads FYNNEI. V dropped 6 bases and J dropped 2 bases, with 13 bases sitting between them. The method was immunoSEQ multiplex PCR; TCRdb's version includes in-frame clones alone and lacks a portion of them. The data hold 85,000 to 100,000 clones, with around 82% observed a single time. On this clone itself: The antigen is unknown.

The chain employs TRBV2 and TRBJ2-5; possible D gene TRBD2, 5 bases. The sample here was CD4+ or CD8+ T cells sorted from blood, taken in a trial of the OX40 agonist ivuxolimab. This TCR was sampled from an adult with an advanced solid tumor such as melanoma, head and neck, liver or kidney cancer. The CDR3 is CASSPRRGQETQYF. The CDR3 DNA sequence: TGTGCCAGCAGCCCTAGGCGAGGGCAAGAGACCCAGTACTTC.